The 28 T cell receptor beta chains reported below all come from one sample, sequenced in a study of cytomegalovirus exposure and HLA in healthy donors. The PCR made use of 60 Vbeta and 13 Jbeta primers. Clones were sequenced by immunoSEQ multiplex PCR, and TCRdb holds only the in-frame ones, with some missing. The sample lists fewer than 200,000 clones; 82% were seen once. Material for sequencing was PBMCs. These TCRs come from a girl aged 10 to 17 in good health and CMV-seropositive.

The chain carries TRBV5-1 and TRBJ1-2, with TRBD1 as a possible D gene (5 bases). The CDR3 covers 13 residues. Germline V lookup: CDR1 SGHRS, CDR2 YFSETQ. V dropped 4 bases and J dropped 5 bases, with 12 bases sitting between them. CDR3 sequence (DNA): TGCGCCAGCAGCACGGGACGGGAGTATGGCTACACCTTC. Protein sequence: CASSTGREYGYTF.

The CDR3 loop is CASRNKGWQHTEAFF. CDR3 nucleotide sequence: TGCGCCAGCAGGAATAAGGGGTGGCAGCACACTGAAGCTTTCTTT. The rearrangement joins TRBV5-1 to TRBJ1-1, with a possible D match to TRBD1 (5 bases). Germline loops: CDR1 SGHRS, CDR2 YFSETQ. The CDR3 spans 15 residues. V was shortened by 5 bases and J by 3 bases, with 17 bases between the two germline ends.

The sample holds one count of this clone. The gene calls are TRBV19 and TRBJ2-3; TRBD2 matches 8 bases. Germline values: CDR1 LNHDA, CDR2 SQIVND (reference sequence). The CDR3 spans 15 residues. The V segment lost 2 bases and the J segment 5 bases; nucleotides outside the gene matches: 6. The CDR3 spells CASSIQAGVGDTQYF. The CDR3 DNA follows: TGTGCCAGTAGTATACAAGCGGGGGTGGGAGATACGCAGTATTTT.

This CDR3 reads CASSSGQGTRGANVLTF. The CDR3 bases are TGTGCCAGCAGCTCGGGACAGGGTACTAGGGGGGCCAACGTCCTGACTTTC. V gene TRBV5-4 combines with J gene TRBJ2-6; 9 nucleotides line up with TRBD1. V trimming: 3 bases; J trimming: 4 bases; junction bases outside the gene matches: 8. Germline V gene data show CDR1 as SGHNT and CDR2 as YYREEE (reference sequence). CDR3 length: 17 amino acids.

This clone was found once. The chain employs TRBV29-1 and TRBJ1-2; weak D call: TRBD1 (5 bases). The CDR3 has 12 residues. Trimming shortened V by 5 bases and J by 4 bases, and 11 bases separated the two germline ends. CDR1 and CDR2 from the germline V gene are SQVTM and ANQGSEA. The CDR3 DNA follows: TGCAGCGTTAGTCAGGGTTCCTATGGCTACACCTTC. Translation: CSVSQGSYGYTF.

The CDR3: CASREERAKNIQYF. The CDR3 DNA is TGCGCCAGCAGGGAGGAGAGGGCCAAAAACATTCAGTACTTC. The V gene is TRBV10-1, the J gene TRBJ2-4; weak D call: TRBD2 (5 bases). The V end lost 6 bases, the J end lost 1 base, and 10 bases lay between the germline ends. Per the germline V gene, CDR1 is WNHNN and CDR2 is SYGVQD (reference sequence). CDR3 size: 14 residues.

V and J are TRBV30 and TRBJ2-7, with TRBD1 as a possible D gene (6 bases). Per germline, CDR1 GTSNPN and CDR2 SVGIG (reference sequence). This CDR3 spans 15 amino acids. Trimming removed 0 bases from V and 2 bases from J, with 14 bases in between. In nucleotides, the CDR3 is TGTGCCTGGAGTGTCAGGGACACGCTCACCTACGAGCAGTACTTC. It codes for CAWSVRDTLTYEQYF.

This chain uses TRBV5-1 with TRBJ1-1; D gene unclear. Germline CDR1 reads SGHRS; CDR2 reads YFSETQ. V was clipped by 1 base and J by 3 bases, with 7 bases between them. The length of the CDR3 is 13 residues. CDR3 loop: CASSLLEDTEAFF. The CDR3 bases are TGCGCCAGCAGCTTGTTGGAGGACACTGAAGCTTTCTTT. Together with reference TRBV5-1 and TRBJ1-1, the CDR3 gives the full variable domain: KAGVTQTPRYLIKTRGQQVTLSCSPISGHRSVSWYQQTPGQGLQFLFEYFSETQRNKGNFPGRFSGRQFSNSRSEMNVSTLELGDSALYLCASSLLEDTEAFFGQGTRLTVV.

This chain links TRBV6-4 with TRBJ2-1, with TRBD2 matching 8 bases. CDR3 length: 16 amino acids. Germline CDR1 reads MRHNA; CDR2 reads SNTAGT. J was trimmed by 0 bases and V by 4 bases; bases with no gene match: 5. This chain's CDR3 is CASSALAGSSYNEQFF. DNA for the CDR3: TGTGCCAGCAGTGCGCTAGCGGGTTCCTCCTACAATGAGCAGTTCTTC.

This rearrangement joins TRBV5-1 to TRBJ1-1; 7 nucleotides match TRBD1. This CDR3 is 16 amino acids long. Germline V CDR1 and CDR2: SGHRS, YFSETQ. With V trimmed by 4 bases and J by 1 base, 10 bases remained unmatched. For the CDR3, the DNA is TGCGCCAGCAGCGTACTGACAGGGAATTGGAACACTGAAGCTTTCTTT. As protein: CASSVLTGNWNTEAFF.

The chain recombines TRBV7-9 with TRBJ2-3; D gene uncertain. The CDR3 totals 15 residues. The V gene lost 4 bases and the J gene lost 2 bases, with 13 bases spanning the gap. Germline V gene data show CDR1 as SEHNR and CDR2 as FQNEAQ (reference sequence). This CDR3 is CASSSTQIVTDTQYF. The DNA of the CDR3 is TGTGCCAGCAGCTCTACACAGATTGTCACAGATACGCAGTATTTT.

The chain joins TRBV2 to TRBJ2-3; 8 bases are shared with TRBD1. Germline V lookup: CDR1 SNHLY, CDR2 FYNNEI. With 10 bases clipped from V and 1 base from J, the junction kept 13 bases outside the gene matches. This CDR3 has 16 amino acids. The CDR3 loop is CATQRGWGQGTDTQYF. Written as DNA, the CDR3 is TGTGCCACTCAAAGGGGATGGGGACAGGGCACAGATACGCAGTATTTT.

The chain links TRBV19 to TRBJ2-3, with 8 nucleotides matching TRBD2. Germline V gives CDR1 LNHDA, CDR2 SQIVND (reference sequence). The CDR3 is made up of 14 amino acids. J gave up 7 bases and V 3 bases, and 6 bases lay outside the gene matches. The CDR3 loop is CASSIRGGPNTQYF. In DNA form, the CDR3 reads TGTGCCAGTAGTATCCGGGGGGGCCCGAATACGCAGTATTTT.

The CDR3 here is CASSLLAGQETQYF. The CDR3 nucleotides are TGTGCCAGCAGCTTATTGGCGGGGCAAGAGACCCAGTACTTC. The chain links TRBV7-9 to TRBJ2-5; D is possibly TRBD2 (6 bases). The CDR3 has 14 residues. Germline V lookup: CDR1 SEHNR, CDR2 FQNEAQ (reference sequence). V lost 2 bases and J 2 bases, leaving 9 bases between the germline ends.

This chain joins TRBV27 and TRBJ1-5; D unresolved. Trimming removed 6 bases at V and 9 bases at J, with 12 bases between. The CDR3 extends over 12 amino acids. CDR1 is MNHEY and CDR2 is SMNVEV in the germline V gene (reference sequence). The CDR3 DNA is TGTGCCAGCAGCTCCCCCCAGCGGCCCCAGCATTTT. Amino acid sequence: CASSSPQRPQHF.

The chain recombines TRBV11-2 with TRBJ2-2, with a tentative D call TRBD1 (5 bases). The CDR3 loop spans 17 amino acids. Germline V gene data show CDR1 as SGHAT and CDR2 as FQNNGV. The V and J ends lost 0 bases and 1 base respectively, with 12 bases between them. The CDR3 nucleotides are TGTGCCAGCAGCTTAGAAGTGTGGGGCGAGAACACCGGGGAGCTGTTTTTT. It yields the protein CASSLEVWGENTGELFF.

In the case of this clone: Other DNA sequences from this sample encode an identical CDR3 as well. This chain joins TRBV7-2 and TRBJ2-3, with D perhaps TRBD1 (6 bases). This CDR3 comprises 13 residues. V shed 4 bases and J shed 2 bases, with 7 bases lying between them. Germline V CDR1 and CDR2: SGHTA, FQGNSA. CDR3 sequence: CASSWDITDTQYF. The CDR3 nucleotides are TGTGCCAGCAGCTGGGACATCACAGATACGCAGTATTTT.

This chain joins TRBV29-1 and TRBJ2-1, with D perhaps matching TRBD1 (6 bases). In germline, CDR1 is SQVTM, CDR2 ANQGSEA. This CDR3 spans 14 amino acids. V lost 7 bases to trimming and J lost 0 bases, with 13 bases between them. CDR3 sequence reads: CSEGQLSSYNEQFF. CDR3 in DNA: TGCAGCGAAGGACAGCTCAGCTCCTACAATGAGCAGTTCTTC.

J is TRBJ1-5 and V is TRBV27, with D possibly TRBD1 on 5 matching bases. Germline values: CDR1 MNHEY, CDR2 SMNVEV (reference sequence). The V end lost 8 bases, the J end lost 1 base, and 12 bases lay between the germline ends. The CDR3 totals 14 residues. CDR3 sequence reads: CASGDSGSNQPQHF. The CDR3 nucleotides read TGTGCCAGCGGCGACAGCGGGAGCAATCAGCCCCAGCATTTT.

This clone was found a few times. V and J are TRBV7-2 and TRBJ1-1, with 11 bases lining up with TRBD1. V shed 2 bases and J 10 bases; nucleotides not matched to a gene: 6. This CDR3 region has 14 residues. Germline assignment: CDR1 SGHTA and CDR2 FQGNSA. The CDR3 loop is CASSLSGTGGRAFF. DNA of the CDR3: TGTGCCAGCAGCTTAAGTGGGACAGGGGGTCGAGCTTTCTTT.

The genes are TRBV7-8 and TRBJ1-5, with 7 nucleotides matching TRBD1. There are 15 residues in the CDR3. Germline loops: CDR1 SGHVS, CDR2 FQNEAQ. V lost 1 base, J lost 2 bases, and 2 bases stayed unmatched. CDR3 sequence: CASSLDGQGNQPQHF. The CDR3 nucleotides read TGTGCCAGCAGCTTAGACGGACAGGGCAATCAGCCCCAGCATTTT. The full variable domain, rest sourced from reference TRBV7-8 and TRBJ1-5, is GAGVSQSPRYKVAKRGQDVALRCDPISGHVSLFWYQQALGQGPEFLTYFQNEAQLDKSGLPSDRFFAERPEGSVSTLKIQRTQQEDSAVYLCASSLDGQGNQPQHFGDGTRLSIL.

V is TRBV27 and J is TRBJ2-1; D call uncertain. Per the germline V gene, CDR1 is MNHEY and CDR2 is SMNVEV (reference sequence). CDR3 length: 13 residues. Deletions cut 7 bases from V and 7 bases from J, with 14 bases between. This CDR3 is CASTSYSVNEQFF. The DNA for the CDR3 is TGTGCCAGCACCTCCTACTCGGTAAATGAGCAGTTCTTC.

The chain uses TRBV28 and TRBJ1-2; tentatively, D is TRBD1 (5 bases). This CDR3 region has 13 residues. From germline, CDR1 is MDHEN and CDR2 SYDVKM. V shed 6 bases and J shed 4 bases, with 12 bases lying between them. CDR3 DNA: TGTGCCAGCAGACTCAGGGATGGCTATGGCTACACCTTC. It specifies CASRLRDGYGYTF.

The CDR3 nucleotides read TGTGCCAGCAGTGGGGGGGGAGAGACCCAGTACTTC. Amino acid sequence: CASSGGGETQYF. This chain connects TRBV2 to TRBJ2-5; 7 nucleotides agree with TRBD2. CDR3 length equals 12 residues. V shed 4 bases, J shed 4 bases, and the junction held 0 bases outside the gene matches. Germline V gives CDR1 SNHLY, CDR2 FYNNEI.

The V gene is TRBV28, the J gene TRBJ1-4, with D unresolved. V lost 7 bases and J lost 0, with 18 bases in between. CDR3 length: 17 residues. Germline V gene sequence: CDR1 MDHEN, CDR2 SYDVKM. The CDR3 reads CASNGVTVTATNEKLFF. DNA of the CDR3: TGTGCCAGCAACGGGGTCACAGTAACGGCAACTAATGAAAAACTGTTTTTT.

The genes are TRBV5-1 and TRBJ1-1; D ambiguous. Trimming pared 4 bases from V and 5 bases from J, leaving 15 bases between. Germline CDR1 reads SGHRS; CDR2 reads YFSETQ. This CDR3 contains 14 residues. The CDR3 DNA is TGCGCCAGCAGCGAGGACGTTCGGGGAACTGAAGCTTTCTTT. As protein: CASSEDVRGTEAFF.

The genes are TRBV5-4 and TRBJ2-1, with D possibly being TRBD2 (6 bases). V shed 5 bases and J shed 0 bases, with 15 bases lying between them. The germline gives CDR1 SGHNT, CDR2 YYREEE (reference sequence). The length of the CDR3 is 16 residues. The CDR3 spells CASRLIRGSSYNEQFF. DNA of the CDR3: TGTGCCAGCAGACTAATTCGGGGGAGCTCCTACAATGAGCAGTTCTTC.

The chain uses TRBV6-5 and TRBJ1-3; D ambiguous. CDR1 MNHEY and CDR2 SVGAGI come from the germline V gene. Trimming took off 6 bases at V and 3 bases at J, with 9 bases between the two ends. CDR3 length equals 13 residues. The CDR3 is CASSKADGNTIYF. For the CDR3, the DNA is TGTGCCAGCAGCAAAGCGGATGGAAACACCATATATTTT.